This T cell receptor (beta chain) was retrieved from a study of cytomegalovirus exposure and HLA in healthy donors. Across the study: Of the donors genotyped, approximately 410 in all, about 76% fell in the Caucasian-associated ancestry cluster. General observations from the study: Presence/absence analyses took donor sequencing depth as roughly uniform.

This CDR3 spans 14 amino acids. From germline, CDR1 is SGDLS and CDR2 YYNGEE. V was cut by 0 bases and J by 7 bases, with 14 bases left in between. With 60 Vbeta and 13 Jbeta primers, the PCR was carried out. Original handling: Among the unique TCR beta chains that a later analysis counted, roughly 80 million in all, about 10 million were shared. The assay was immunoSEQ multiplex PCR, and TCRdb's table has in-frame clones only and misses some. V, J and clone size were drawn from that table, and D and trimming were deduced from the DNA. This table holds 100,000 to 150,000 clones, about four fifths found once. In regard to this clone: Its antigen is currently unknown.

Sequences were obtained from PBMCs. The chain carries TRBV9 and TRBJ2-7; tentatively, D is TRBD2 (5 bases). This clonotype was obtained from a woman aged 40 to 50 in good health and CMV-seronegative. CDR3 nucleotide sequence: TGTGCCAGCAGCGTAGCTCTGGGATCGGGAGAGCAGTACTTC. Residues: CASSVALGSGEQYF.